The 24 T cell receptor beta chains below were found in one sample sequenced in a study of molecular identifiers for immune sequencing clone quantification. TCRdb analysed the PCR reads with MiXCR anew, one entry per CDR3 protein. The sample includes about 320,000 distinct CDR3 sequences, about 22% seen only once; the top ten take about 0.81%. Sequenced input: naive CD8+ T cells from blood, with Jurkat cell RNA spiked in. Documented subset: FACS-sorted CD8+CD4-CCR7+CD45RA+ naive T cells. The receptors come from a human donor in good health. Some libraries in this study had Jurkat cell RNA spiked in.

Remarks on this clonotype: Just one base apart from a much larger clone, this may be a read error. This likely comes from a read error, as the CDR3 has no conserved phenylalanine or tryptophan at its end. The rearrangement links TRBV28 to TRBJ2-1; D perhaps matches TRBD1 (5 bases). The V end lost 7 bases, the J end lost 3 bases, and 13 bases lay between the germline ends. The CDR3 is 14 residues long. In germline, CDR1 is MDHEN, CDR2 SYDVKM. CDR3 DNA: TGTGCCAGCACCAACGGACACTACTACAATGAGCAGTTCCTC. It is translated as CASTNGHYYNEQFL.

This clonotype was picked up many times. This rearrangement joins TRBV20-1 to TRBJ1-4; perhaps TRBD1 as D (6 bases). There are 13 residues in the CDR3. CDR1 DFQATT and CDR2 SNEGSKA come from the germline V gene (reference sequence). Trimming left V 4 bases short and J 4 bases short, with 10 bases between. The CDR3 loop is CSATDRFNEKLFF. The CDR3 DNA reads as TGCAGTGCTACTGACAGGTTTAATGAAAAACTGTTTTTT.

This clonotype was detected many times. CDR3 loop: CASSYGLSDTGELFF. The CDR3 nucleotides read TGTGCCAGCAGTTACGGTCTCAGCGACACCGGGGAGCTGTTTTTT. J is TRBJ2-2 and V is TRBV6-5; D remains unclear. V was pared by 2 bases and J by 3 bases, with 10 bases between. The V gene's germline CDR1 is MNHEY and CDR2 SVGAGI. The CDR3 spans 15 residues.

About this clonotype: Being one base from a much bigger clone, this may be a read error. The chain couples TRBV7-2 to TRBJ2-3; 8 bases align to TRBD2. This CDR3 is built from 14 residues. Germline V gives CDR1 SGHTA, CDR2 FQGNSA. CDR3 nucleotide sequence: TGTGCCAGCAGTACCCCGGGAGGGTCAGATGCGCAGTATTTT. It specifies CASSTPGGSDAQYF.

This clonotype has ten or more counts. The J gene is TRBJ2-7, the V gene TRBV29-1; the match to TRBD1 covers 8 bases. This CDR3 region has 14 residues. Germline trimming cut 1 base from V and 6 bases from J; bases unmatched to any gene: 8. Germline loops: CDR1 SQVTM, CDR2 ANQGSEA. CDR3 DNA: TGCAGCGTTGAAGGGACAGGGAAGGAGGGCGAGCAGTACTTC. It is translated as CSVEGTGKEGEQYF.

This chain connects TRBV27 to TRBJ2-7; a weak D match, TRBD2 (6 bases). CDR3 length equals 13 residues. CDR1 is MNHEY and CDR2 is SMNVEV in the germline V gene (reference sequence). V gave up 5 bases and J gave up 4 bases, with 12 bases separating them. The CDR3, as DNA: TGTGCCAGCAGTCTGGGAGGCTTTTACGAGCAGTACTTC. Translation gives CASSLGGFYEQYF.

This clonotype was seen at least ten times. V usage is TRBV19 and J usage is TRBJ2-2; D is uncertain. This CDR3 contains 14 residues. Germline CDR1 is LNHDA and CDR2 is SQIVND (reference sequence). Trimming shortened V by 5 bases and J by 5 bases, and 12 bases separated the two germline ends. Here the CDR3 reads CASSALDWTGELFF. In nucleotides, the CDR3 is TGTGCCAGTAGTGCTCTCGACTGGACCGGGGAGCTGTTTTTT.

This clonotype has ten or more counts. The chain recombines TRBV28 with TRBJ1-4; no reliable D call. This CDR3 is 15 amino acids long. Trimming left V 2 bases short and J 8 bases short, with 15 bases between. CDR1 is MDHEN, CDR2 SYDVKM, per germline. Written as DNA, the CDR3 is TGTGCCAGCAGTTTACTAGACAATACCGGGGAAAAACTGTTTTTT. Translated: CASSLLDNTGEKLFF.

This clonotype has only one observation. Since a much larger clone is just one base distant, this may be a read error. This is likely a read error, given that the CDR3 carries no conserved phenylalanine or tryptophan at its end. This sequence joins TRBV7-8 and TRBJ2-3; D is possibly TRBD2 (6 bases). This CDR3 region has 14 residues. Germline assignment: CDR1 SGHVS and CDR2 FQNEAQ. V dropped 3 bases and J dropped 4 bases, with 11 bases sitting between them. DNA for the CDR3: TGTGCCAGCAGCTTGGAGGGTTTTCCAGATACGCAGTATTCT. Translation: CASSLEGFPDTQYS.

This clonotype came up many times. This chain joins TRBV30 and TRBJ1-1; 7 bases match TRBD1. The CDR3 is 13 amino acids. The V and J ends lost 5 bases and 6 bases, in that order; junction bases with no gene match: 9. CDR1 is GTSNPN, CDR2 SVGIG, per germline (reference sequence). The DNA of the CDR3 is TGTGCCTGGTCCAGTGGAGGGGGCTCTGAAGCTTTCTTT. Its translation is CAWSSGGGSEAFF.

This clonotype occurred once. A read error is possible here, since a much larger clone lies one base away. The chain couples TRBV7-6 to TRBJ1-1, with D possibly being TRBD1 (5 bases). The V gene's germline CDR1 is SGHVS and CDR2 FNYEAQ. There are 15 residues in the CDR3. Here the CDR3 reads CVSSLGPQGNTETFF. As DNA, the CDR3 is TGTGTCAGCAGCTTAGGTCCGCAGGGAAACACTGAAACTTTCTTT.

This clonotype was observed at least ten times. The chain is built from TRBV7-9 and TRBJ2-7; D unclear. Germline-derived CDR1 and CDR2 are SEHNR and FQNEAQ (reference sequence). The CDR3 extends over 13 amino acids. Trimming took off 8 bases at V and 2 bases at J, with 13 bases between the two ends. The chain's CDR3 is CASSPPGAYEQYF. The CDR3 coding sequence is TGTGCCAGCTCACCACCAGGAGCCTACGAGCAGTACTTC.

This clonotype was observed at least ten times. The CDR3 region has the DNA TGTGCCTGGAGTCCCGGGACTAGCCGCACAGATACGCAGTATTTT. Residues: CAWSPGTSRTDTQYF. V is TRBV30 and J is TRBJ2-3; TRBD2 aligns across 9 bases. V trimming: 2 bases; J trimming: 1 base; junction bases outside the gene matches: 4. Germline assignment: CDR1 GTSNPN and CDR2 SVGIG (reference sequence). The length of the CDR3 is 15 residues.

This clonotype has ten or more counts. The chain's CDR3 is CSASWDNSYEQYF. The CDR3 DNA is TGCAGTGCTAGTTGGGACAACTCCTACGAGCAGTACTTC. The rearrangement joins TRBV20-1 to TRBJ2-7, with a weak D call TRBD1 (6 bases). Trimming took 3 bases from V and 0 from J, leaving 9 bases between them. CDR1 is DFQATT and CDR2 is SNEGSKA in the germline V gene (reference sequence). The CDR3 is made up of 13 amino acids.

About this clonotype itself: Its ends do not fully match the called genes, so a read error is possible. The chain combines TRBV7-9 with TRBJ2-2; weak D call: TRBD2 (6 bases). This CDR3 is built from 16 residues. Germline CDR1 reads SEHNR; CDR2 reads FQNEAQ (reference sequence). The CDR3 protein is CVSSSLWRADTGELFF. The CDR3 DNA sequence: TGTGTCAGCAGCTCTCTCTGGAGGGCAGACACCGGGGAGCTGTTTTTT.

The J gene is TRBJ2-5, the V gene TRBV6-6, with TRBD2 matching over 13 bases. Germline loops: CDR1 MNHNY, CDR2 SVGAGI (reference sequence). Trimming removed 11 bases from V and 4 bases from J; junction bases left unmatched: 10. The CDR3 sequence is 15 residues long. The CDR3 reads CAGTLLAGGRETQYF. CDR3 in DNA: TGTGCCGGCACCCTACTAGCGGGGGGGCGAGAGACCCAGTACTTC.

This clonotype was recorded only once. This may be a read error: a much more frequent sequence differs by one nucleotide. This chain joins TRBV20-1 and TRBJ2-3, with 9 bases aligning to TRBD1. Germline CDR1 is DFQATT and CDR2 is SNEGSKA (reference sequence). The CDR3 covers 14 residues. The CDR3 sequence is CSATWTGDPDAQYF. CDR3 bases: TGCAGTGCTACATGGACAGGGGATCCAGATGCGCAGTATTTT.

This clonotype was seen at least ten times. The J gene is TRBJ2-3, the V gene TRBV5-6; the D is unclear. Germline CDR1 and CDR2: SGHDT and YYEEEE. This CDR3 has 15 amino acids. V was clipped by 0 bases and J by 2 bases, with 10 bases between them. The CDR3 DNA reads as TGTGCCAGCAGCTTGGGGCCAGAGAACACAGATACGCAGTATTTT. Protein: CASSLGPENTDTQYF.

This clonotype was counted ten times or more. This chain joins TRBV28 and TRBJ1-4; maybe TRBD1 (5 bases). Trimming removed 5 bases from V and 7 bases from J, with 8 bases in between. Per germline, CDR1 MDHEN and CDR2 SYDVKM. The CDR3 contains 12 residues. For the CDR3, the DNA is TGTGCCAGCAGTCGGGGGAGTGAAAAACTGTTTTTT. This gives the protein CASSRGSEKLFF.

Concerning this clonotype: At one end the junction does not follow the germline gene, possibly because of a read error. The J gene is TRBJ2-2, the V gene TRBV27; the D gene is possibly TRBD2 (5 bases). CDR3 length equals 12 residues. Germline CDR1 MNHEY, CDR2 SMNVEV (reference sequence). The CDR3 region has the DNA TGTGCCAGCAGTCCTAAAACCGGGGTGCTGTTTTTT. It encodes CASSPKTGVLFF.

There are many counts of this clonotype. The V call is TRBV29-1, the J call TRBJ1-1; D is ambiguous. The CDR3 totals 13 residues. V gave up 2 bases and J gave up 1 base, with 8 bases separating them. Germline CDR1 SQVTM, CDR2 ANQGSEA. Here the CDR3 DNA reads TGCAGCGTTGAATCAACAGCGAACACTGAAGCTTTCTTT. Translated, it gives CSVESTANTEAFF.

This clonotype has at least ten counts. V gene TRBV6-6 combines with J gene TRBJ1-1, with D hard to call. CDR1 is MNHNY, CDR2 SVGAGI, per germline (reference sequence). The CDR3 spans 13 residues. Trimming left V 7 bases short and J 2 bases short, with 11 bases between. CDR3: CASNRGPNTEAFF. The CDR3 region has the DNA TGTGCCAGCAACCGAGGACCCAACACTGAAGCTTTCTTT.

This clonotype has ten or more counts. This sequence joins TRBV9 and TRBJ2-4; weak D call: TRBD1 (6 bases). V dropped 3 bases and J dropped 5 bases, with 15 bases sitting between them. CDR1 and CDR2 from the germline V gene are SGDLS and YYNGEE. The CDR3 has 15 amino acids. CDR3 protein: CASSGTASPQNIQYF. The CDR3 nucleotides read TGTGCCAGCAGCGGGACAGCGAGTCCTCAAAACATTCAGTACTTC.

The CDR3 reads CASSLVLQGYEKLFF. In DNA, the CDR3 is TGTGCCAGCAGTTTAGTACTTCAGGGTTATGAAAAACTGTTTTTT. The chain is built from TRBV12-3 or TRBV12-4 and TRBJ1-4; possible D gene TRBD1, 5 bases. V lost 1 base and J 6 bases, leaving 12 bases between the germline ends. The CDR3 extends over 15 amino acids.